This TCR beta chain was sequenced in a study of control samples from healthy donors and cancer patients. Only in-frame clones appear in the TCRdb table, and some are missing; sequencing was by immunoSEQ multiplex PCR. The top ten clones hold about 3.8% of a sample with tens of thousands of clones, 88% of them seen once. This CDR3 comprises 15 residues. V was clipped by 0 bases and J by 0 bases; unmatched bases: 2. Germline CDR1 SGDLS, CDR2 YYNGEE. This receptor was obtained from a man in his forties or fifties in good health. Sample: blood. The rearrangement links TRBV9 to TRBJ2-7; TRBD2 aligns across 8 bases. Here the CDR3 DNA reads TGTGCCAGCAGCGTAGGGCTAGCGGGCTCCTACGAGCAGTACTTC. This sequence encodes CASSVGLAGSYEQYF. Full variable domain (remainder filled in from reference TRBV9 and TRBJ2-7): DSGVTQTPKHLITATGQRVTLRCSPRSGDLSVYWYQQSLDQGLQFLIQYYNGEERAKGNILERFSAQQFPDLHSELNLSSLELGDSALYFCASSVGLAGSYEQYFGPGTRLTVT.